These 8 T cell receptor beta chains share one sample of origin, sequenced in a study of T cells in Graves' hyperthyroidism and ophthalmopathy. Regions amplified from RNA transcripts were the TCR beta CDR3 regions. HTBI primers were used for first-round RT-PCR of the TCR CDR3. From the multiplex PCR reads, TCRdb called clonotypes with MiXCR, one entry per CDR3 protein. The sample lists 600,000 to 900,000 distinct CDR3 sequences, around 15% occurring once. Sequenced material: blood. These receptor sequences come from a man aged 18 to 29 with Graves' hyperthyroidism.

This chain connects TRBV5-5 to TRBJ2-7; the D call may be TRBD1 or TRBD2 (6 bases each). The CDR3 has 13 amino acids. Germline values: CDR1 SGHKS, CDR2 YYEKEE (reference sequence). The V end lost 0 bases, the J end lost 7 bases, and 11 bases lay between the germline ends. CDR3 DNA sequence: TGTGCCAGCAGCTTGGGGGGGGCGCGGGAGCAGTACTTC. Translated, it gives CASSLGGAREQYF.

This clonotype was counted many times. CDR3 amino acids: CASSSSVREQYF. The DNA for the CDR3 is TGTGCCAGCAGCTCTAGCGTTCGGGAGCAGTACTTC. The chain uses TRBV7-9 and TRBJ2-7, with TRBD2 as a possible D gene (6 bases). Between the trimmed V and J ends, which lost 4 bases and 7 bases, there was a span of 11 bases. This CDR3 has 12 amino acids. Germline CDR1 is SEHNR and CDR2 is FQNEAQ (reference sequence). Complete variable domain (other parts from reference TRBV7-9 and TRBJ2-7): DTGVSQNPRHKITKRGQNVTFRCDPISEHNRLYWYRQTLGQGPEFLTYFQNEAQLEKSRLLSDRFSAERPKGSFSTLEIQRTEQGDSAMYLCASSSSVREQYFGPGTRLTVT.

This clonotype was recorded at least ten times. The chain combines TRBV2 with TRBJ1-1, with TRBD1 as a possible D gene (5 bases). The ends were cut back, 6 bases at V and 4 bases at J, with 9 bases in the middle. Per germline, CDR1 SNHLY and CDR2 FYNNEI. The CDR3 length is 12 residues. CDR3 residues: CASRRGGTEAFF. CDR3 bases: TGTGCCAGCAGGAGGGGCGGCACTGAAGCTTTCTTT.

The rearrangement uses TRBV25-1 and TRBJ2-7; 7 nucleotides match TRBD2. CDR1 MGHDK and CDR2 SYGVNS come from the germline V gene. The CDR3 is 13 residues long. The J segment lost 2 bases and the V segment lost 6 bases, leaving 4 bases of the junction unmatched. The CDR3 reads CASRAAGAYEQYF. CDR3 sequence (DNA): TGTGCCAGCAGAGCCGCGGGGGCCTACGAGCAGTACTTC.

This clonotype was seen repeatedly, ten times or more. The V call is TRBV20-1, the J call TRBJ2-3; 8 bases are a match to TRBD2. V lost 3 bases to trimming and J lost 0 bases; unmatched junction nucleotides: 11. Germline values: CDR1 DFQATT, CDR2 SNEGSKA (reference sequence). The CDR3 sequence is 17 residues long. The CDR3 region is CSARILSGTSSTDTQYF. CDR3 coding DNA: TGCAGTGCTAGGATACTTAGCGGGACCTCTAGCACAGATACGCAGTATTTT.

The sample holds many counts of this clonotype. The V and J genes are TRBV29-1 and TRBJ2-7; 10 bases agree with TRBD2. Unmatched junction bases numbered 10, after V lost 4 bases and J lost 4 bases. This CDR3 has 15 residues. Looked up from germline, CDR1 is SQVTM and CDR2 is ANQGSEA. The CDR3 reads CSVGGASGSSYEQYF. Here the CDR3 DNA reads TGCAGCGTTGGGGGGGCTAGCGGGAGTTCGTACGAGCAGTACTTC.

The rearrangement links TRBV4-3 to TRBJ2-5; 7 positions match TRBD2. Trimming took 2 bases from V and 5 from J; bases not matched to a gene: 5. Germline CDR1 LGHNA, CDR2 YSLEER. This CDR3 spans 14 amino acids. DNA of the CDR3: TGCGCCAGCAGCCAACCGGGAGCGGGGGAGACCCAGTACTTC. This sequence encodes CASSQPGAGETQYF.

This clonotype was detected only a few times. J is TRBJ2-7 and V is TRBV30; TRBD1 aligns across 8 bases. The CDR3 is made up of 16 amino acids. Germline CDR1 GTSNPN, CDR2 SVGIG (reference sequence). After removal of 0 bases from V and 2 bases from J, the junction contained 9 bases not matched to a gene. The CDR3 loop is CAWSVPWPRGPYEQYF. For the CDR3, the DNA is TGTGCCTGGAGTGTACCGTGGCCCAGGGGGCCCTACGAGCAGTACTTC.